This TCR beta chain appears in the sequencing data of a study of T cell repertoires in cytomegalovirus infection. Study information: Matching HLA type, along with CMV infection, was indicated by public TCR beta signatures.

The CDR3 has 14 amino acids. Trimming stripped 0 bases from V and 8 bases from J, with 12 bases between. The germline V gene encodes CDR1 SGHDT and CDR2 YYEEEE. MiXCR was run by TCRdb on the reads, yielding one entry per CDR3 protein. The profile shows around 900,000 distinct CDR3 sequences, approximately 31% of them singletons. This clonotype was found many times. Its target is not known. V gene TRBV5-6 combines with J gene TRBJ2-1, with D possibly TRBD2 on 6 matching bases. This sample comprised cultured CD8+ T cells from PBMCs, obtained from culture after CMV antigen stimulation. This TCR came from a human donor in good health (CMV status not recorded). Some clones in this sample may be carry-over from other donors' samples. The CDR3: CASSLGRPSDEQFF. The CDR3 region has the DNA TGTGCCAGCAGCTTGGGGCGACCTAGCGATGAGCAGTTCTTC.